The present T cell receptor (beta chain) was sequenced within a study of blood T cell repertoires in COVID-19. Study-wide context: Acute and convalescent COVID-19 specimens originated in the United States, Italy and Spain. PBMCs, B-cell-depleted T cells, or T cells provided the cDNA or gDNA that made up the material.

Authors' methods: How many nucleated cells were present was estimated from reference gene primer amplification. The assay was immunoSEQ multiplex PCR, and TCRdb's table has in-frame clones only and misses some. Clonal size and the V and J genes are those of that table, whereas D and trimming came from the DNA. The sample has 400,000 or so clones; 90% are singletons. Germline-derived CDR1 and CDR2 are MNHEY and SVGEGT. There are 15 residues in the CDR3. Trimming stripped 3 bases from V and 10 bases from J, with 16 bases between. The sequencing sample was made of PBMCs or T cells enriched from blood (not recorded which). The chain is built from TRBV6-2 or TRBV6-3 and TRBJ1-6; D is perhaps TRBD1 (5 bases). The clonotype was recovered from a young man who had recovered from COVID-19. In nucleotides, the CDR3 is TGTGCCAGCAGTTATGGGTCTCAGGGTCGGTCACCCCTCCACTTT. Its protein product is CASSYGSQGRSPLHF.